This paragraph reports one TCR beta chain. Antigen unknown. A much larger clone differs from this one at a single base, so this may be a read error. This record comes from a study of glioma-infiltrating T cells. On the study more broadly: Presurgical dexamethasone in glioma patients lasted six or fewer days.

This CDR3 has 14 amino acids. Germline values: CDR1 LNHNV, CDR2 YYDKDF (reference sequence). The V end lost 5 bases, the J end lost 2 bases, and 11 bases lay between the germline ends. Notes on the study in general: Gliomas, especially low-grade, showed above-expected tissue-blood divergence; non-neoplastic patients showed below. A blood CDR3 motif signature was depleted in highly divergent patients.

TCR alpha and beta CDR3 regions were amplified from RNA using iRepertoire nested multiplex PCR. TCRdb re-derived calls from the multiplex PCR reads in MiXCR, one entry per CDR3 protein. The profile shows about 400,000 distinct CDR3 sequences, 41% of them singletons. The chain links TRBV15 to TRBJ2-3; no clear D. This TCR came from a human donor with low-grade glioma or glioblastoma, undergoing nonglioma brain surgery, or in good health (not recorded which). The sequenced material came from glioma tissue, nonneoplastic brain tissue, or PBMCs (not recorded which). The CDR3 DNA is TGTGCCACCAGCCCGGTGGGTCTCACAGATACGCAGTATTTT. Translation gives CATSPVGLTDTQYF.